This T cell receptor beta chain comes out of a study of cytomegalovirus exposure and HLA in healthy donors. It was with 60 Vbeta and 13 Jbeta primers that the PCR ran. Sequenced by immunoSEQ multiplex PCR; TCRdb stores in-frame clones only, minus some. The sample shows more than 95,000 clones, roughly a tenth of them seen only once. The CDR3 has 16 residues. Germline assignment: CDR1 MGHRA and CDR2 YSYEKL. V lost 6 bases and J lost 6; bases outside the gene matches: 11. The material sequenced was PBMCs. This TCR was recovered from a man aged 35 to 55 in good health and CMV-seropositive. V gene TRBV4-1 combines with J gene TRBJ2-3; 11 bases line up with TRBD2. The CDR3: CASRSIAGGPSDTQYF. CDR3 nucleotides: TGCGCCAGCAGATCCATAGCGGGAGGGCCCTCGGATACGCAGTATTTT.